The rows below give T cell receptor beta chains drawn from one sample of a study of T cells in Graves' hyperthyroidism and ophthalmopathy. TCRdb processed the multiplex PCR reads anew with MiXCR; each CDR3 protein has one entry. Counted here are about 720,000 distinct CDR3 sequences, about a sixth occurring once; the ten biggest clones make up around 7.7%. The sample consisted of blood. Receptors originate from a man between 18 and 29 years old with Graves' hyperthyroidism. The CDR3 runs from the conserved cysteine through the conserved F or W. Fields, in order: J gene, clone size, D gene, V gene, CDR3 protein, CDR3 DNA. The D gene is left open where the match is weak. The listing skips clone size in some rows; elsewhere it reads once, few, many or a size class.

TRBJ2-1 | many | TRBD1 | TRBV11-3 | CASSPAWTGENEQFF | TGTGCCAGCAGCCCCGCCTGGACAGGGGAAAATGAGCAGTTCTTC
TRBJ1-5 | few | - | TRBV6-1 | CASSETEPQHF | TGTGCCAGCAGTGAGACGGAGCCCCAGCATTTT
TRBJ2-7 | few | TRBD1 | TRBV2 | CASRKRTGPAFHEQYF | TGTGCCAGCAGAAAAAGGACAGGGCCTGCTTTTCACGAGCAGTACTTC
TRBJ1-2 | few | - | TRBV7-2 | CASSLAHSTAGPYNYGYTF | TGTGCCAGCAGCTTAGCTCACTCGACGGCAGGACCGTACAACTATGGCTACACCTTC
TRBJ2-7 | - | - | TRBV15 | CATSRGTGAGAWSYEQYF | TGTGCCACCAGCAGAGGGACTGGCGCCGGGGCGTGGTCCTACGAGCAGTACTTC
TRBJ2-2 | - | - | TRBV7-9 | CASSPQERPTGELFF | TGTGCCAGCAGCCCACAGGAGAGGCCCACCGGGGAGCTGTTTTTT
TRBJ1-5 | - | - | TRBV4-2 | CASSQEAGGSNQPQHF | TGTGCCAGCAGCCAAGAGGCGGGAGGGAGCAATCAGCCCCAGCATTTT
TRBJ2-2 | few | - | TRBV5-1 | CASSRQRGADGELFF | TGCGCCAGCAGCCGGCAGAGGGGCGCCGACGGGGAGCTGTTTTTT
TRBJ1-2 | few | TRBD1 | TRBV9 | CASSAGRDRVRYGYTF | TGTGCCAGCAGCGCTGGGAGGGACAGGGTCCGGTATGGCTACACCTTC
TRBJ2-1 | few | TRBD1 | TRBV14 | CASSQGGTGGYNEQFF | TGTGCCAGCAGCCAAGGCGGGACAGGGGGCTACAATGAGCAGTTCTTC
TRBJ2-3 | - | TRBD2 | TRBV20-1 | CSARDLGRATDTQYF | TGCAGTGCTAGAGATCTAGGGAGGGCCACAGATACGCAGTATTTT
TRBJ2-3 | many | TRBD2 | TRBV12-3/TRBV12-4 | CASSRRGLAGQVGDTQYF | TGTGCCAGCAGCCGACGGGGACTAGCGGGACAGGTGGGAGATACGCAGTATTTT
TRBJ2-3 | once | - | TRBV29-1 | CSVGWGASTDTQYF | TGCAGCGTTGGCTGGGGGGCCTCCACAGATACGCAGTATTTT
TRBJ2-5 | many | TRBD2 | TRBV20-1 | CSARNGGQETQYF | TGCAGTGCCAGAAACGGGGGGCAAGAGACCCAGTACTTC
TRBJ1-5 | - | TRBD1 | TRBV19 | CASSTQGRGQPQHF | TGTGCCAGTAGTACACAGGGGCGGGGTCAGCCCCAGCATTTT
TRBJ2-1 | many | - | TRBV28 | CASRSTVSYNEQFF | TGTGCCAGCAGGTCTACAGTTTCCTACAATGAGCAGTTCTTC
TRBJ2-7 | - | TRBD1 | TRBV3-1 | CASSHSGQAYEQYF | TGTGCCAGCAGCCACAGTGGACAGGCCTACGAGCAGTACTTC
TRBJ1-5 | - | - | TRBV6-2/TRBV6-3 | CASSSPNYQPQHF | TGTGCCAGCAGTTCACCGAACTATCAGCCCCAGCATTTT
TRBJ2-1 | - | - | TRBV4-2 | CASSFKGTDGEQFF | TGTGCCAGCAGCTTCAAGGGAACCGACGGTGAGCAGTTCTTC
TRBJ2-1 | many | - | TRBV20-1 | CSAPLPLADEQFF | TGCAGTGCCCCGCTACCCCTAGCCGATGAGCAGTTCTTC
TRBJ2-1 | few | - | TRBV9 | CASSAQNYNEQFF | TGTGCCAGCAGCGCCCAAAACTACAATGAGCAGTTCTTC
TRBJ2-7 | many | - | TRBV28 | CASSQKWGQYF | TGTGCCAGCAGTCAGAAGTGGGGGCAGTACTTC
TRBJ2-1 | - | TRBD2 | TRBV9 | CASSVWTSSAYNEQFF | TGTGCCAGCAGCGTATGGACTAGTTCGGCCTACAATGAGCAGTTCTTC
TRBJ2-7 | - | TRBD2 | TRBV7-9 | CASSPPLSGIVYEQYF | TGTGCCAGCAGCCCACCTCTTAGCGGGATTGTCTACGAGCAGTACTTC
TRBJ2-7 | - | - | TRBV24-1 | CATSDSTGPSYEQYF | TGTGCCACCAGTGATTCCACGGGGCCCTCCTACGAGCAGTACTTC
TRBJ2-7 | - | TRBD1 | TRBV4-1 | CASSWGTGENEQYF | TGCGCCAGCAGCTGGGGGACAGGGGAGAACGAGCAGTACTTC
TRBJ2-1 | few | - | TRBV6-1 | CASTPRDTTHNEQFF | TGTGCCAGCACCCCCCGGGACACCACACACAATGAGCAGTTCTTC
TRBJ2-1 | few | TRBD2 | TRBV5-1 | CASKMAGGSSYNEQFF | TGCGCCAGCAAAATGGCTGGCGGGAGTTCCTACAATGAGCAGTTCTTC
TRBJ1-3 | few | - | TRBV19 | CASSIEGTPGNTIYF | TGTGCCAGTAGTATAGAGGGGACGCCTGGAAACACCATATATTTT
TRBJ2-5 | - | - | TRBV9 | CASSVSGEGETQYF | TGTGCCAGCAGCGTATCCGGAGAAGGAGAGACCCAGTACTTC
TRBJ2-1 | many | - | TRBV6-2/TRBV6-3 | CASSYSTVNEQFF | TGTGCCAGCAGTTACTCGACGGTTAATGAGCAGTTCTTC
TRBJ2-7 | - | - | TRBV15 | CATSRDQAINYEQYF | TGTGCCACCAGCAGAGATCAAGCCATTAACTACGAGCAGTACTTC
TRBJ2-1 | many | - | TRBV20-1 | CSAREDNEQFF | TGCAGTGCTAGGGAGGACAATGAGCAGTTCTTC